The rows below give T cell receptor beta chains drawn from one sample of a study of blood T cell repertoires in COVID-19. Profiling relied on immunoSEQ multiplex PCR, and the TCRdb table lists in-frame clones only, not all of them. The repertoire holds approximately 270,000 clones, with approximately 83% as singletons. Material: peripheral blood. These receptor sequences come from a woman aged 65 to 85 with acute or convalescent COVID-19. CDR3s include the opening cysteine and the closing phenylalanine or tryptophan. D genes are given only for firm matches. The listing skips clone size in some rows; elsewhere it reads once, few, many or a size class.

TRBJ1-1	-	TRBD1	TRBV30	CAWSSGGATDTEAFF	TGTGCCTGGAGTTCAGGGGGCGCAACCGACACTGAAGCTTTCTTT
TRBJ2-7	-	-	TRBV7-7	CASSSGAGIDEQYF	TGTGCCAGCAGCTCAGGGGCAGGGATTGACGAGCAGTACTTC
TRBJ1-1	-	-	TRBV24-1	CATSDPTRGNTEAFF	TGTGCCACCAGTGACCCAACCAGGGGGAACACTGAAGCTTTCTTT
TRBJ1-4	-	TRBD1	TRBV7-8	CASGGDRNEKLFF	TGTGCCAGCGGGGGGGACAGGAATGAAAAACTGTTTTTT
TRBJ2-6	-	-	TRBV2	CASTLLGANVLTF	TGTGCCAGCACCTTACTTGGGGCCAACGTCCTGACTTTC
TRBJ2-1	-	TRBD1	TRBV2	CASSVTGTGDEQFF	TGTGCCAGCAGCGTTACCGGGACAGGGGATGAGCAGTTCTTC
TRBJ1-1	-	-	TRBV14	CASSHKGSGGENTEAFF	TGTGCCAGCAGCCACAAGGGGAGTGGAGGGGAGAACACTGAAGCTTTCTTT
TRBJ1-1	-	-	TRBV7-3	CASSESRDTEAFF	TGTGCCAGCAGCGAATCCAGGGACACTGAAGCTTTCTTT
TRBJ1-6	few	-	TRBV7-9	CASSVTSAGSPLHF	TGTGCCAGCAGCGTGACATCAGCGGGATCACCCCTCCACTTT
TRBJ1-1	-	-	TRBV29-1	CSFSPGGLNTEAFF	TGCAGCTTCTCCCCGGGGGGCCTGAACACTGAAGCTTTCTTT
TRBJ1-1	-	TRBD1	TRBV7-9	CASSLGQGTTNTEAFF	TGTGCCAGCAGCTTAGGACAGGGGACAACGAACACTGAAGCTTTCTTT
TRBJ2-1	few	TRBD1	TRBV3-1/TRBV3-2	CASSLRSRGRSDEQFF	TGTGCCAGCAGCCTAAGGAGCAGGGGGCGCTCCGATGAGCAGTTCTTC
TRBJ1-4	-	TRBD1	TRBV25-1	CASSEGTGREKLFF	TGTGCCAGCAGCGAAGGGACAGGGAGGGAAAAACTGTTTTTT
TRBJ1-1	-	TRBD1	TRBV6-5	CASSYGTDQNTEAFF	TGTGCCAGCAGTTACGGGACAGACCAGAACACTGAAGCTTTCTTT
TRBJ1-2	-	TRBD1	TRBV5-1	CASSLAGSGGLSTF	TGCGCCAGCAGCTTGGCCGGGTCAGGGGGGCTAAGCACCTTC
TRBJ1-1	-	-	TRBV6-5	CASSYIRGGEAFF	TGTGCCAGCAGTTACATCAGGGGTGGCGAAGCTTTCTTT
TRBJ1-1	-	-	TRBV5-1	CASSLPGRTAERGRTEAFF	TGCGCCAGCAGCTTGCCAGGGCGGACAGCGGAGAGAGGTAGGACTGAAGCTTTCTTT
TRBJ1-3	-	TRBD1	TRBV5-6	CASSLRLTGGGNTIYF	TGTGCCAGCAGCTTAAGGCTGACAGGGGGTGGAAACACCATATATTTT
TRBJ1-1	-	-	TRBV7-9	CASSPSTEAFF	TGTGCCAGCAGCCCGAGCACTGAAGCTTTCTTT
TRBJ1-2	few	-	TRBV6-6	CASSLAGPYNGYTF	TGTGCCAGCAGTTTAGCAGGGCCCTACAATGGCTACACCTTC
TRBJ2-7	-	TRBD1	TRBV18	CASSSLRQGLYEQYF	TGTGCCAGCTCATCTCTTCGACAGGGTCTCTACGAGCAGTACTTC
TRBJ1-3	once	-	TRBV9	CASSVGTTGNTIYF	TGTGCCAGCAGCGTAGGGACAACCGGAAACACCATATATTTT
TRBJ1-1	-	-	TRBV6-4	CASSAAQINTEAFF	TGTGCCAGCAGCGCGGCTCAGATTAACACTGAAGCTTTCTTT
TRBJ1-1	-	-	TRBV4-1	CASSHPRGGGEAFF	TGCGCCAGCAGCCACCCCCGGGGGGGCGGTGAAGCTTTCTTT
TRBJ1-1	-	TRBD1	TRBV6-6	CASSQHRGSSVNTEAFF	TGTGCCAGCAGTCAACACAGGGGGAGTTCGGTGAACACTGAAGCTTTCTTT
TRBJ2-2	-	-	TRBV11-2	CASSLRWGHNTGELFF	TGTGCCAGCAGCTTAAGGTGGGGACACAACACCGGGGAGCTGTTTTTT
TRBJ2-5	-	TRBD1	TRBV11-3	CASSLGGPRQGAGETQYF	TGTGCCAGCAGCTTAGGGGGGCCCCGACAGGGGGCAGGAGAGACCCAGTACTTC
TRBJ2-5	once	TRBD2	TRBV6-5	CASSPGGKTQYF	TGTGCCAGCAGTCCCGGGGGGAAGACCCAGTACTTC
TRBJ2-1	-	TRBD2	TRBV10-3	CAISEYSAGGPNEQFF	TGTGCCATCAGTGAGTATTCGGCGGGGGGGCCAAATGAGCAGTTCTTC
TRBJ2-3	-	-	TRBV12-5	CASASGGPPDTQYF	TGTGCTAGTGCCTCCGGGGGGCCCCCAGATACGCAGTATTTT
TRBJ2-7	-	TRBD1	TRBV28	CASRKPGQGRHEQYF	TGTGCCAGCAGGAAGCCGGGACAGGGAAGACACGAGCAGTACTTC
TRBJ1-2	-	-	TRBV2	CASSDPIRPGYTF	TGTGCCAGCAGTGATCCTATTCGCCCGGGCTACACCTTC
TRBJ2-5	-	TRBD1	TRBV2	CASSFKKSGGSRETQYF	TGTGCCAGCAGCTTTAAAAAATCAGGGGGCTCCCGGGAGACCCAGTACTTC
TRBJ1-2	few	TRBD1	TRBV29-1	CSVPPQGVDGYTF	TGCAGCGTCCCCCCACAGGGGGTGGATGGCTACACCTTC
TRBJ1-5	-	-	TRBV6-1	CASSEERFSPQHF	TGTGCCAGCAGTGAAGAGCGGTTTTCTCCCCAGCATTTT
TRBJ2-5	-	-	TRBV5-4	CASSQVLGNSETQYF	TGTGCCAGCAGCCAGGTTCTCGGGAATTCGGAGACCCAGTACTTC
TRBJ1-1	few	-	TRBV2	CASRGPMNTEAFF	TGTGCCAGCCGCGGCCCCATGAACACTGAAGCTTTCTTT
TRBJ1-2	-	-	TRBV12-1	CASSFRTGRDDRGGYTF	TGTGCCAGCAGCTTTAGGACAGGGAGGGACGATCGTGGAGGCTACACCTTC
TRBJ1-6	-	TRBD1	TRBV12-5	CASGLSEGAIGSPLHF	TGTGCTAGTGGTTTATCCGAGGGGGCAATCGGTTCACCCCTCCACTTT
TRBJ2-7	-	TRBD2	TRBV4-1	CASSQSWGGSSYEQYF	TGCGCCAGCAGCCAAAGTTGGGGCGGGAGCTCCTACGAGCAGTACTTC
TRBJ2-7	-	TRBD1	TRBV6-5	CASSSDRGRGSYEQYF	TGTGCCAGCAGTTCCGACAGGGGGCGGGGTTCCTACGAGCAGTACTTC
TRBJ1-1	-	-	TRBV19	CASNRGRNTEAFF	TGTGCCAGTAATCGGGGGAGAAACACTGAAGCTTTCTTT
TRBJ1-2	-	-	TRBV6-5	CASRQDPNYGYTF	TGTGCCAGCAGGCAGGATCCAAACTATGGCTACACCTTC
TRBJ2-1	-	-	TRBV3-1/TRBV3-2	CASSQRSGGQFF	TGTGCCAGCAGCCAAAGATCCGGCGGGCAGTTCTTC
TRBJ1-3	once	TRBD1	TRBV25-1	CASSRQGGIDTIYF	TGTGCCAGCAGTCGACAGGGAGGAATAGACACCATATATTTT
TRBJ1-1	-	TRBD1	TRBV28	CASSPPTGATEAFF	TGTGCCAGCAGCCCACCGACAGGGGCCACTGAAGCTTTCTTT
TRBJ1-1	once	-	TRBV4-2	CASSRGGLALAEAFF	TGTGCCAGCAGCCGGGGGGGCTTGGCGCTGGCTGAAGCTTTCTTT
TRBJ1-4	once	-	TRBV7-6	CASSLGPGANEKLFF	TGTGCCAGCAGCTTAGGACCCGGGGCTAATGAAAAACTGTTTTTT
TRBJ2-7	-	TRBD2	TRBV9	CASSVAERGGSYYEQYF	TGTGCCAGCAGCGTAGCTGAGCGGGGGGGCTCCTACTACGAGCAGTACTTC
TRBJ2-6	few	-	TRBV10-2	CASTRVAGANVLTF	TGCGCCAGCACGAGGGTAGCCGGGGCCAACGTCCTGACTTTC
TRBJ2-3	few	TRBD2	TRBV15	CATSRGGGPSTDTQYF	TGTGCCACCAGCAGGGGCGGGGGGCCCAGCACAGATACGCAGTATTTT
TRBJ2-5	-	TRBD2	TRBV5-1	CASRLSGLAGPLAEETQYF	TGCGCCAGCAGGCTTAGCGGACTAGCGGGACCACTGGCGGAAGAGACCCAGTACTTC
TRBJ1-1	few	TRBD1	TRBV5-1	CASSLRFDRAGEAFF	TGCGCCAGCAGCTTACGCTTCGACAGGGCGGGTGAAGCTTTCTTT
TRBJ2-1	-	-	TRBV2	CASRGAMGENEQFF	TGTGCCAGCAGGGGTGCGATGGGAGAGAATGAGCAGTTCTTC
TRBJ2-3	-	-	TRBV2	CASSVTLEKQYF	TGTGCCAGCAGCGTAACCTTGGAGAAGCAGTATTTT
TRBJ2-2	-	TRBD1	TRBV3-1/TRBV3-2	CASSRNSGQYTGELFF	TGTGCCAGCAGCCGCAATTCGGGACAGTACACCGGGGAGCTGTTTTTT
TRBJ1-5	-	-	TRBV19	CASSVQQGGNQPQHF	TGTGCCAGTAGTGTCCAACAGGGAGGCAATCAGCCCCAGCATTTT
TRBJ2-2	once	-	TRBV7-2	CASSSFFGELFF	TGTGCCAGCAGCTCCTTCTTTGGGGAGCTGTTTTTT
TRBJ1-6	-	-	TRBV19	CASCGQNSYNSPLHF	TGTGCCAGTTGTGGACAGAACTCCTATAATTCACCCCTCCACTTT
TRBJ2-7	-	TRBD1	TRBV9	CASSPGGRTYEQYF	TGTGCCAGCAGCCCAGGGGGACGGACCTACGAGCAGTACTTC